These 4 T cell receptor beta chains came from one sample sequenced in a study of HIV-infected patients and healthy controls. Whole blood was used without fractionation, so all unsorted peripheral T cells were included. 500 ng RNA was reverse transcribed with alpha and beta constant-region primers. Separate chain-specific third strand synthesis with multiplexing indices produced the alpha and beta libraries. TCRdb passed the 5' RACE reads through MiXCR, listing each CDR3 protein once. The sample records 13,000 or so distinct CDR3 sequences, about 11% being singletons. Sequenced: blood. The receptors shown here come from an adult in good health.

The V call is TRBV5-4, the J call TRBJ1-2; 8 nucleotides match TRBD1. Germline lookup yields CDR1 SGHNT and CDR2 YYREEE (reference sequence). The length of the CDR3 is 15 residues. J gave up 8 bases and V 4 bases, and 13 bases lay outside the gene matches. CDR3 region: CASSLTDQGALGYTF. The CDR3 DNA reads as TGTGCCAGCAGCCTTACGGACCAGGGGGCGCTAGGCTACACCTTC.

This clonotype was found many times. J is TRBJ1-5 and V is TRBV27, with D hard to call. V was pared by 4 bases and J by 5 bases, with 15 bases between. Germline V CDR1 and CDR2: MNHEY, SMNVEV (reference sequence). The CDR3 sequence is 15 residues long. Here the CDR3 DNA reads TGTGCCAGCAGTTCTACCTCCGGCCGGTATCAGCCCCAGCATTTT. This translates into CASSSTSGRYQPQHF.

The chain carries TRBV7-9 and TRBJ1-2; unclear D gene. V lost 6 bases, J lost 3 bases, and 11 bases lay in between. The CDR3 sequence is 13 residues long. Looked up from germline, CDR1 is SEHNR and CDR2 is FQNEAQ (reference sequence). The CDR3 nucleotides read TGTGCCAGCAGGGCCCTATCGGACTATGGCTACACCTTC. Its translation is CASRALSDYGYTF.

The chain joins TRBV7-9 to TRBJ2-3; no clear D gene. Germline loops: CDR1 SEHNR, CDR2 FQNEAQ (reference sequence). The CDR3 has 15 residues. The V end was cut by 3 bases, the J end by 2 bases, with 12 bases between. In DNA, the CDR3 is TGTGCCAGCAGCTTCTGGTCGACCAACACAGATACGCAGTATTTT. Its protein product is CASSFWSTNTDTQYF.